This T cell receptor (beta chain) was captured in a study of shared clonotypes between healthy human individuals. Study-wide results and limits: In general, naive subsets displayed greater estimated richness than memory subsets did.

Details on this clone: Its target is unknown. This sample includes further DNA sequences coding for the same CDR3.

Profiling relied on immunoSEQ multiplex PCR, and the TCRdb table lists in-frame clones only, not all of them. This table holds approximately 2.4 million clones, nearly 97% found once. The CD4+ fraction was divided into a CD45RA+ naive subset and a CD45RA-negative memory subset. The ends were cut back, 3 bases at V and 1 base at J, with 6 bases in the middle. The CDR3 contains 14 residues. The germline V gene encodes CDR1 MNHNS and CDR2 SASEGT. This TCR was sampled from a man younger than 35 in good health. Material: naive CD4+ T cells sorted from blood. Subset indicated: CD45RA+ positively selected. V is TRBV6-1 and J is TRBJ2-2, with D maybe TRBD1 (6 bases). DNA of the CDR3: TGTGCCAGCAGTGACAGGGGGAACACCGGGGAGCTGTTTTTT. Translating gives CASSDRGNTGELFF.